The 9 T cell receptor beta chains below were found in one sample sequenced in a study of neurological immune-mediated disorders. The time point: longitudinal time-point 1 (baseline). MiXCR was run by TCRdb on the 5' RACE reads, yielding one entry per CDR3 protein. The table has about 50,000 distinct CDR3 sequences, more than 8.5% seen once. Input material: PBMCs. Source of these receptors: a woman aged 40 to 50 in good health.

This clonotype was counted at least ten times. The chain recombines TRBV7-2 with TRBJ1-4; possibly TRBD1 for D (5 bases). Germline lookup yields CDR1 SGHTA and CDR2 FQGNSA. The CDR3 runs to 15 residues. Trimming shortened V by 5 bases and J by 2 bases, and 12 bases separated the two germline ends. In DNA, the CDR3 is TGTGCCAGCAGCCTTCAAGCAGGGACTAATGAAAAACTGTTTTTT. Translating it yields CASSLQAGTNEKLFF.

This clonotype was seen ten or more times. The genes are TRBV5-1 and TRBJ2-1; 11 nucleotides agree with TRBD2. Germline V gene lookup returns CDR1 SGHRS and CDR2 YFSETQ. This CDR3 is built from 16 residues. Trimming cost V 1 base and J 9 bases; bases outside gene matches: 9. In DNA, the CDR3 is TGCGCCAGCAGCTTGAGTCTAGCGGGGGGAGGTACTGAGCAGTTCTTC. Encoded protein: CASSLSLAGGGTEQFF.

This clonotype showed up many times. The gene calls are TRBV5-1 and TRBJ2-5, with D uncertain. CDR3 size: 11 residues. Per the germline V gene, CDR1 is SGHRS and CDR2 is YFSETQ. V dropped 4 bases and J dropped 5 bases, with 6 bases sitting between them. The DNA for the CDR3 is TGCGCCAGCAGCGCTGAGGAGACCCAGTACTTC. It codes for CASSAEETQYF.

The chain joins TRBV20-1 to TRBJ2-1, with 14 bases aligning to TRBD2. This CDR3 is built from 16 residues. CDR1 DFQATT and CDR2 SNEGSKA come from the germline V gene (reference sequence). V lost 6 bases and J lost 1; bases outside the gene matches: 5. The CDR3 coding sequence is TGCAGTGCCTACGGACTAGCGGGGGGTTCCTACAATGAGCAGTTCTTC. Translating it yields CSAYGLAGGSYNEQFF.

Ten or more counts support this clonotype. The chain has TRBV6-5 and TRBJ1-2; D is perhaps TRBD1 (5 bases). The V gene lost 6 bases and the J gene lost 3 bases, with 14 bases spanning the gap. CDR3 length: 14 residues. Germline V gene sequence: CDR1 MNHEY, CDR2 SVGAGI. As DNA, the CDR3 is TGTGCCAGCAGCCGCCTTAGGGACTACTATGGCTACACCTTC. Its translation: CASSRLRDYYGYTF.

This clonotype was counted at least ten times. V is TRBV2 and J is TRBJ2-3; no clear D. Germline V gene sequence: CDR1 SNHLY, CDR2 FYNNEI. V was pared by 5 bases and J by 6 bases, with 6 bases between. The CDR3 consists of 11 residues. Here the CDR3 reads CASSPVDTQYF. Here the CDR3 DNA reads TGTGCCAGCAGTCCGGTGGATACGCAGTATTTT.

This clonotype was counted ten times or more. The chain couples TRBV10-3 to TRBJ2-2, with TRBD1 matching over 10 bases. After removal of 9 bases from V and 5 bases from J, the junction contained 6 bases not matched to a gene. The CDR3 sequence is 14 residues long. Germline V lookup: CDR1 ENHRY, CDR2 SYGVKD. The CDR3 nucleotides are TGTGCCATGTACCCGGGACAGGGGACCGGGGAGCTGTTTTTT. Its protein is CAMYPGQGTGELFF.

This clonotype was detected many times. The V call is TRBV6-1, the J call TRBJ1-5, with 9 bases fitting TRBD1. The V gene's germline CDR1 is MNHNS and CDR2 SASEGT. Germline trimming cut 8 bases from V and 4 bases from J; bases unmatched to any gene: 9. This CDR3 has 15 amino acids. CDR3 residues: CASLEDRGRNQPQHF. The CDR3 DNA follows: TGTGCCAGCCTCGAGGACAGGGGACGTAATCAGCCCCAGCATTTT.

This sequence joins TRBV7-2 and TRBJ1-1; D is perhaps TRBD1 (5 bases). With 2 bases removed from V and 5 bases from J, the gap between germline ends came to 9 bases. The CDR3 spans 13 residues. CDR1 SGHTA and CDR2 FQGNSA come from the germline V gene. In DNA, the CDR3 is TGTGCCAGCAGCTTATATGGGGGGACTGAAGCTTTCTTT. This encodes CASSLYGGTEAFF.